Listed here are 9 T cell receptor beta chains from one sample, sequenced in a study of blood T cell repertoires in COVID-19. TCRdb's copy holds only in-frame clones and misses some; the assay was immunoSEQ multiplex PCR. Of approximately 150,000 clones listed, about 74% are singletons. Material for sequencing was peripheral blood. These receptors came from a man aged 45-60 years with acute or convalescent COVID-19.

The sample holds a few counts of this clone. The chain recombines TRBV10-3 with TRBJ1-1; 8 nucleotides line up with TRBD1. This CDR3 is built from 15 residues. Germline V gene sequence: CDR1 ENHRY, CDR2 SYGVKD. The V gene end was trimmed by 4 bases and the J gene end by 3 bases; junction bases not matched to a gene: 7. The CDR3 DNA reads TGTGCCATCAGTGCAGGACAGGGTCAGGACACTGAAGCTTTCTTT. Encoded protein: CAISAGQGQDTEAFF.

The V gene is TRBV9, the J gene TRBJ2-3, with a tentative D call TRBD1 (6 bases). The length of the CDR3 is 16 residues. The V gene's germline CDR1 is SGDLS and CDR2 YYNGEE. Trimming removed 4 bases at V and 4 bases at J, with 19 bases between. CDR3 in amino acids: CASSPGVQMGSDTQYF. As DNA, the CDR3 is TGTGCCAGCAGCCCAGGGGTCCAGATGGGATCAGATACGCAGTATTTT.

The chain has TRBV2 and TRBJ2-5; tentatively, D is TRBD2 (5 bases). The CDR3 has 12 amino acids. Germline CDR1 and CDR2: SNHLY and FYNNEI. The ends were cut back, 6 bases at V and 0 bases at J, with 5 bases in the middle. This CDR3 is CASREDQETQYF. The CDR3 DNA is TGTGCCAGCAGGGAGGACCAAGAGACCCAGTACTTC.

CDR3: CASSPDAPGWGEKLFF. DNA of the CDR3: TGTGCCAGCTCACCAGACGCGCCGGGGTGGGGTGAAAAACTGTTTTTT. This chain connects TRBV18 to TRBJ1-4, with D unclear. CDR1 and CDR2 from the germline V gene are KGHSH and LQKENI. The CDR3 is 16 residues long. Trimming cost V 2 bases and J 7 bases, with 17 bases left between them.

The rearrangement uses TRBV19 and TRBJ1-2; 8 bases line up with TRBD1. Germline loops: CDR1 LNHDA, CDR2 SQIVND (reference sequence). V trimming: 6 bases; J trimming: 6 bases; junction bases outside the gene matches: 9. CDR3 length: 14 amino acids. CDR3 in DNA: TGTGCCAGTAGGATCCAGGGGGCGCGAGATGGCTACACCTTC. The encoded protein is CASRIQGARDGYTF.

The chain has TRBV5-1 and TRBJ2-5; 11 bases align to TRBD2. V trimming: 1 base; J trimming: 1 base; junction bases outside the gene matches: 0. Germline assignment: CDR1 SGHRS and CDR2 YFSETQ. There are 15 residues in the CDR3. CDR3 protein: CASSLLAGGQETQYF. The CDR3 region has the DNA TGCGCCAGCAGCTTGCTAGCGGGGGGCCAAGAGACCCAGTACTTC.

The V gene is TRBV11-3, the J gene TRBJ2-1; a weak D match, TRBD1 (5 bases). Germline-derived CDR1 and CDR2 are SGHNT and YENEEA. CDR3 length: 15 amino acids. The V and J ends lost 1 base and 9 bases respectively, with 16 bases between them. The CDR3, as DNA: TGTGCCAGCAGCTTAGGGGGTCAGGGTAGGGGTGAGCAGTTCTTC. This sequence encodes CASSLGGQGRGEQFF.

The chain couples TRBV6-5 to TRBJ2-2; a possible D gene is TRBD2 (6 bases). The V and J ends lost 6 bases and 0 bases respectively, with 8 bases between them. CDR3 length: 14 residues. Germline CDR1 reads MNHEY; CDR2 reads SVGAGI. The CDR3 sequence is CASRSSANTGELFF. CDR3 coding DNA: TGTGCCAGCAGATCTAGCGCGAACACCGGGGAGCTGTTTTTT.

V and J are TRBV5-1 and TRBJ1-1; tentative D call: TRBD1 (6 bases). V lost 0 bases and J 10 bases, leaving 10 bases between the germline ends. Germline CDR1 is SGHRS and CDR2 is YFSETQ. The CDR3 contains 12 residues. The CDR3 here is CASSLERGRAFF. CDR3 nucleotides: TGCGCCAGCAGCTTGGAGAGGGGGAGAGCTTTCTTT.